This record looks at one T cell receptor (beta chain) sequence and its context. TCRdb recomputed clones from the PCR reads via MiXCR. There are about 20,000 clones in the sample; 15% to 19% occur only once, and around a fifth lies in the top ten. This sample is drawn from a study of metastatic and nonmetastatic thyroid tumors. The CDR3 loop spans 16 amino acids. Germline assignment: CDR1 MNHEY and CDR2 SVGEGT. V lost 10 bases and J lost 0; bases outside the gene matches: 12. All patients were untreated before thyroid surgery. The chain employs TRBV6-2 or TRBV6-3 and TRBJ2-1; 7 bases align to TRBD1. The TCR sequence derives from a female donor with papillary thyroid cancer or a benign thyroid nodule (not recorded which). Some clones in this sample may be carry-over from other donors' samples. Sequencing input: blood. CDR3 in DNA: TGTGCCATCAGAGGTTATGCAGGGGGCTCCTACAATGAGCAGTTCTTC. It is translated as CAIRGYAGGSYNEQFF.